Listed here are 2 T cell receptor beta chains from one sample, sequenced in a study of T cell repertoires in cytomegalovirus infection. Each CDR3 protein is one row after TCRdb ran MiXCR on the reads. The repertoire includes about 740,000 distinct CDR3 sequences, about a third of them detected once, and 2.8% sits in the top ten. The specimen sequenced was PBMCs. The receptors shown here come from a human donor in good health (CMV status not recorded). Some clones in this sample may be carry-over from other donors' samples.

V usage is TRBV7-2 and J usage is TRBJ1-1; D unclear. The germline gives CDR1 SGHTA, CDR2 FQGNSA. The CDR3 contains 14 residues. The V and J ends lost 3 bases and 0 bases respectively, with 8 bases between them. The CDR3, as DNA: TGTGCCAGCAGCTTCGCCAGATTGAACACTGAAGCTTTCTTT. It specifies CASSFARLNTEAFF.

This clonotype has just a few counts. This chain joins TRBV24-1 and TRBJ2-1; D gene unclear. V was cut by 4 bases and J by 7 bases, with 10 bases left in between. This CDR3 is built from 13 residues. The germline gives CDR1 KGHDR, CDR2 SFDVKD. The CDR3 sequence: CATSEAAPNEQFF. The CDR3 nucleotides read TGTGCCACCAGTGAGGCAGCGCCAAATGAGCAGTTCTTC.